These T cell receptor beta chains were read from a single sample in a study of T cell responses to AZD1222 COVID-19 vaccine. Method: immunoSEQ multiplex PCR; TCRdb's copy keeps in-frame clones and lacks some. The table includes roughly 190,000 clones, about 89% detected once. The sample here was peripheral blood, taken 28 days after the second AZD1222 dose. These receptors were obtained from an adult who received the AZD1222 COVID-19 vaccine. Both conserved end residues are part of each CDR3. D genes are given only for firm matches. Clone size is stated in some rows and not others, as once, few, many or a class when expanded.

V: TRBV12-3/TRBV12-4
J: TRBJ1-5
D: NA
size: NA
DNA: TGTGCCAGCAGTTTCGAGAGAGCAGGGCCCCAGCATTTT
CDR3: CASSFERAGPQHF

V: TRBV11-3
J: TRBJ2-7
D: NA
size: NA
DNA: TGTGCCAGCAGCTCCACCTGGTCAGGGAGGCAGTACTTC
CDR3: CASSSTWSGRQYF

V: TRBV6-5
J: TRBJ1-1
D: NA
size: NA
DNA: TGTGCCAGCAGAAGGACGGGTGGCTTCACTGAAGCTTTCTTT
CDR3: CASRRTGGFTEAFF

V: TRBV5-4
J: TRBJ1-3
D: TRBD1
size: NA
DNA: TGTGCCAGCAGCTTGGAGGGACAGAGCTCTGGAAACACCATATATTTT
CDR3: CASSLEGQSSGNTIYF

V: TRBV3-1/TRBV3-2
J: TRBJ2-7
D: NA
size: NA
DNA: TGTGCCAGCAGCCTCAGGGGCTCCTACGAGCAGTACTTC
CDR3: CASSLRGSYEQYF

V: TRBV27
J: TRBJ2-5
D: NA
size: once
DNA: TGTGCCAGCAGTTCCAACAGGGAATCGGATGGCGAGACCCAGTACTTC
CDR3: CASSSNRESDGETQYF

V: TRBV27
J: TRBJ1-2
D: NA
size: few
DNA: TGTGCCAGCAGACCTGACTTCCCCATTGTTGTCGGCTACACCTTC
CDR3: CASRPDFPIVVGYTF

V: TRBV6-1
J: TRBJ2-1
D: NA
size: NA
DNA: TGTGCCAGCAGTGAAGGGGGGCCCTACAATGAGCAGTTCTTC
CDR3: CASSEGGPYNEQFF

V: TRBV11-2
J: TRBJ1-1
D: NA
size: NA
DNA: TGTGCCAGCAGCTTCGGGGCCCTCACTGAAGCTTTCTTT
CDR3: CASSFGALTEAFF

V: TRBV6-4
J: TRBJ2-7
D: TRBD1
size: NA
DNA: TGTGCCAGAGGGGGACAGGGGGTATACGAGCAGTACTTC
CDR3: CARGGQGVYEQYF

V: TRBV7-9
J: TRBJ2-1
D: TRBD2
size: once
DNA: TGTGCCACCACTCCCTCAACCGGGCTAGCGGGAGAGGGTGTCTCCTACAATGAGCAGTTCTTC
CDR3: CATTPSTGLAGEGVSYNEQFF

V: TRBV5-3
J: TRBJ2-7
D: TRBD2
size: once
DNA: TGTGCCAGAATTCTAGCGGTCTACGAGCAGTACTTC
CDR3: CARILAVYEQYF

V: TRBV28
J: TRBJ2-1
D: TRBD2
size: NA
DNA: TGTGCCACCTCGCTTGGGGGGGGGTTGCTCAATGAGCAGTTCTTC
CDR3: CATSLGGGLLNEQFF

V: TRBV20-1
J: TRBJ1-6
D: NA
size: NA
DNA: TGCAGTGCTAGGTCACTAGGACCCCTCCACTTT
CDR3: CSARSLGPLHF

V: TRBV6-2/TRBV6-3
J: TRBJ2-6
D: NA
size: NA
DNA: TGTGCCAGCAGTTACTCGACTAGGGGGCCAGCTGGGGCCAACGTCCTGACTTTC
CDR3: CASSYSTRGPAGANVLTF

V: TRBV27
J: TRBJ2-2
D: TRBD2
size: NA
DNA: TGTGCCAGCAGTTTGGGACTAGCGGTTGGGGAGCTGTTTTTT
CDR3: CASSLGLAVGELFF

V: TRBV6-2/TRBV6-3
J: TRBJ2-2
D: NA
size: NA
DNA: TGTGCCAGCAGTCCGAGCCACACCGGGGAGCTGTTTTTT
CDR3: CASSPSHTGELFF